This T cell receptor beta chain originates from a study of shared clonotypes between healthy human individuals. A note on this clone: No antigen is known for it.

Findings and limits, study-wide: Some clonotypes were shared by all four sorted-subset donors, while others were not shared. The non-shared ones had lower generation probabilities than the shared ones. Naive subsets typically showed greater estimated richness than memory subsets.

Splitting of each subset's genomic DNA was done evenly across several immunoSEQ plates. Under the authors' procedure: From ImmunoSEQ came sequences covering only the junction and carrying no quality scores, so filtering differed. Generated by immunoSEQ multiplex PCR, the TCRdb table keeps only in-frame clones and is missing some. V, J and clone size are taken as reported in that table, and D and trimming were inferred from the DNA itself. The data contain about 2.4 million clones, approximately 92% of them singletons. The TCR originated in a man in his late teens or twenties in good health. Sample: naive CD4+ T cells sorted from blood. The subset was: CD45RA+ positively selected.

CDR3 DNA: TGCGCCAGCAGCTTTCAGGGGGGGTTCGGCACAGATACGCAGTATTTT. This codes for CASSFQGGFGTDTQYF. The chain has TRBV5-1 and TRBJ2-3; D may match TRBD1 or TRBD2 (7 bases each). Trimming removed 2 bases at V and 1 base at J, with 14 bases between. Germline V gene lookup returns CDR1 SGHRS and CDR2 YFSETQ. The CDR3 totals 16 residues.